A selection of T cell receptor beta chains follows, all from one sample in a study of CD8+ T cells in alopecia areata. Assay: immunoSEQ multiplex PCR; the TCRdb copy retains only in-frame clones and omits some. The sample carries about 160,000 clones, about three fifths recorded once. Sequencing was performed on CD4+ T cells sorted from blood, taken at week 4, from a patient treated with tofacitinib. The receptors shown here come from a human donor with alopecia areata. Each CDR3 is given with its conserved first and last residue. A D gene is named only where the DNA matches it firmly. Only some rows state a clone size, as once, few, many or a class for expanded clones.

len: 13; v_gene: TRBV29-1; j_gene: TRBJ1-5; d_gene: .; abundance: .; CDR3nt: TGCAGCGTTGCGGCAGGGATCAATCAGCCCCAGCATTTT; CDR3aa: CSVAAGINQPQHF
len: 13; v_gene: TRBV29-1; j_gene: TRBJ2-2; d_gene: TRBD2; abundance: .; CDR3nt: TGCAGCGTTGGGACTAGCGGCACCGGGGAGCTGTTTTTT; CDR3aa: CSVGTSGTGELFF
len: 13; v_gene: TRBV10-3; j_gene: TRBJ2-3; d_gene: TRBD2; abundance: .; CDR3nt: TGTGCCACCGGCGGGGGTCAGGGAGATACGCAGTATTTT; CDR3aa: CATGGGQGDTQYF
len: 13; v_gene: TRBV7-9; j_gene: TRBJ1-6; d_gene: .; abundance: once; CDR3nt: TGTGCCAGCAGCTTAATAGGGGATTCACCCCTCCACTTT; CDR3aa: CASSLIGDSPLHF
len: 13; v_gene: TRBV29-1; j_gene: TRBJ2-3; d_gene: TRBD1; abundance: few; CDR3nt: TGCAGCGTTGTACAGGGGACCACAGATACGCAGTATTTT; CDR3aa: CSVVQGTTDTQYF
len: 15; v_gene: TRBV11-2; j_gene: TRBJ2-5; d_gene: .; abundance: .; CDR3nt: TGTGCCAGCAGCTTGAATTGGGGCACCCAAGAGACCCAGTACTTC; CDR3aa: CASSLNWGTQETQYF
len: 12; v_gene: TRBV30; j_gene: TRBJ2-7; d_gene: TRBD1; abundance: .; CDR3nt: TGTGCCTGGAGTGGGGACAGCAGCGAGCAGTACTTC; CDR3aa: CAWSGDSSEQYF
len: 14; v_gene: TRBV2; j_gene: TRBJ2-1; d_gene: .; abundance: .; CDR3nt: TGTGCCAGCAGACAGCAGAGCTCCTACAATGAGCAGTTCTTC; CDR3aa: CASRQQSSYNEQFF
len: 15; v_gene: TRBV25-1; j_gene: TRBJ2-2; d_gene: .; abundance: .; CDR3nt: TGTGCCAGCAGTGCTTTGGGACAAGCGACCGGGGAGCTGTTTTTT; CDR3aa: CASSALGQATGELFF
len: 14; v_gene: TRBV7-2; j_gene: TRBJ1-2; d_gene: TRBD1; abundance: few; CDR3nt: TGTGCCAGCAGCCAGGGGGAGGAAGTCTATGGCTACACCTTC; CDR3aa: CASSQGEEVYGYTF
len: 12; v_gene: TRBV30; j_gene: TRBJ2-7; d_gene: .; abundance: .; CDR3nt: TGTGCCTGGAGTGCGAACAGGGACGAGCAGTACTTC; CDR3aa: CAWSANRDEQYF
len: 14; v_gene: TRBV29-1; j_gene: TRBJ2-7; d_gene: .; abundance: .; CDR3nt: TGCAGCGTTGAGGTGTCGGTACTCGACACCGAGCAGTACTTC; CDR3aa: CSVEVSVLDTEQYF
len: 11; v_gene: TRBV30; j_gene: TRBJ2-7; d_gene: .; abundance: .; CDR3nt: TGTGCCTGGAGTGTCCGGCTCGAGCAGTACTTC; CDR3aa: CAWSVRLEQYF
len: 13; v_gene: TRBV25-1; j_gene: TRBJ1-2; d_gene: TRBD1; abundance: once; CDR3nt: TGTGCCAGCAGTGGAAAGGGGGCCTATGGCTACACCTTC; CDR3aa: CASSGKGAYGYTF
len: 19; v_gene: TRBV11-2; j_gene: TRBJ2-1; d_gene: .; abundance: .; CDR3nt: TGTGCCAGCAGCGACCAACTAGCCGGGGGAATCAGCTCCTACAATGAGCAGTTCTTC; CDR3aa: CASSDQLAGGISSYNEQFF
len: 13; v_gene: TRBV29-1; j_gene: TRBJ2-5; d_gene: TRBD2; abundance: once; CDR3nt: TGCAGCGTTGGGGCCCCGGGAGGGGAGACCCAGTACTTC; CDR3aa: CSVGAPGGETQYF
len: 15; v_gene: TRBV2; j_gene: TRBJ2-7; d_gene: .; abundance: .; CDR3nt: TGTGCCAGCAGGGGATTGGGGGGGGCCCTCTACGAGCAGTACTTC; CDR3aa: CASRGLGGALYEQYF
len: 15; v_gene: TRBV30; j_gene: TRBJ2-5; d_gene: TRBD1; abundance: .; CDR3nt: TGTGCCTGGAGGGCGGGACAGGGGAGGCAAGAGACCCAGTACTTC; CDR3aa: CAWRAGQGRQETQYF
len: 16; v_gene: TRBV11-2; j_gene: TRBJ2-5; d_gene: TRBD2; abundance: .; CDR3nt: TGTGCCAGCAGCTTATCATCGAGGGCTAGCGGCGAGACCCAGTACTTC; CDR3aa: CASSLSSRASGETQYF
len: 13; v_gene: TRBV29-1; j_gene: TRBJ2-7; d_gene: TRBD1; abundance: .; CDR3nt: TGCAGCGCCGGACAGGGGAAATGGTACGAGCAGTACTTC; CDR3aa: CSAGQGKWYEQYF
len: 14; v_gene: TRBV30; j_gene: TRBJ2-7; d_gene: .; abundance: .; CDR3nt: TGTGCCTGGAGTGTAATTTTGGGGGAAGGCGAGCAGTACTTC; CDR3aa: CAWSVILGEGEQYF
len: 17; v_gene: TRBV5-5; j_gene: TRBJ2-2; d_gene: .; abundance: few; CDR3nt: TGTGCCAGCACCCGACGAGGAGGAACCGACAACACCGGGGAGCTGTTTTTT; CDR3aa: CASTRRGGTDNTGELFF
len: 15; v_gene: TRBV7-2; j_gene: TRBJ1-6; d_gene: .; abundance: few; CDR3nt: TGTGCCAGCAGCTTAGGATACGGGTCTCCGTCTCCCCTCCACTTT; CDR3aa: CASSLGYGSPSPLHF
len: 14; v_gene: TRBV6-5; j_gene: TRBJ2-2; d_gene: TRBD1; abundance: .; CDR3nt: TGTGCCAGCAGCGGACAGGGTCACACCGGGGAGCTGTTTTTT; CDR3aa: CASSGQGHTGELFF
len: 14; v_gene: TRBV18; j_gene: TRBJ1-3; d_gene: .; abundance: few; CDR3nt: TGTGCCAGCTCACCTACGACAGCAGGAAACACCATATATTTT; CDR3aa: CASSPTTAGNTIYF
len: 13; v_gene: TRBV29-1; j_gene: TRBJ1-2; d_gene: TRBD1; abundance: few; CDR3nt: TGCAGCGTTGAAAGGACAGGGAACTATGGCTACACCTTC; CDR3aa: CSVERTGNYGYTF
len: 11; v_gene: TRBV30; j_gene: TRBJ1-1; d_gene: .; abundance: .; CDR3nt: TGTGCCGGAATATGGAGCACTGAAGCTTTCTTT; CDR3aa: CAGIWSTEAFF
len: 15; v_gene: TRBV10-3; j_gene: TRBJ2-3; d_gene: TRBD1; abundance: .; CDR3nt: TGTGCCATCAGTCGACAGGGGGCGAGGACAGATACGCAGTATTTT; CDR3aa: CAISRQGARTDTQYF
len: 15; v_gene: TRBV12-5; j_gene: TRBJ1-1; d_gene: .; abundance: .; CDR3nt: TGTGCTAGTGGACCCGCAGGTCCAGGGTGGACTGAAGCTTTCTTT; CDR3aa: CASGPAGPGWTEAFF
len: 14; v_gene: TRBV29-1; j_gene: TRBJ2-5; d_gene: TRBD2; abundance: .; CDR3nt: TGCAGCGTTGTTGTAGCGGGGGCGTGGGAGACCCAGTACTTC; CDR3aa: CSVVVAGAWETQYF
len: 15; v_gene: TRBV29-1; j_gene: TRBJ2-7; d_gene: TRBD1; abundance: .; CDR3nt: TGCAGCGTTGAAGGGGAGCCGGGACAGTCCTACGAGCAGTACTTC; CDR3aa: CSVEGEPGQSYEQYF
len: 14; v_gene: TRBV27; j_gene: TRBJ2-1; d_gene: TRBD2; abundance: few; CDR3nt: TGTGCCAGCAGTTTGTCGGGGGGGCCGAGGGAGCAGTTCTTC; CDR3aa: CASSLSGGPREQFF
len: 16; v_gene: TRBV5-1; j_gene: TRBJ1-3; d_gene: .; abundance: .; CDR3nt: TGCGCCAGCAGCGCCGCCAGGGCCAGCTCTGGAAACACCATATATTTT; CDR3aa: CASSAARASSGNTIYF
len: 11; v_gene: TRBV30; j_gene: TRBJ1-4; d_gene: .; abundance: .; CDR3nt: TGTGCCTGGAGTTCTACAGGGAAACTGTTTTTT; CDR3aa: CAWSSTGKLFF
len: 15; v_gene: TRBV5-1; j_gene: TRBJ1-1; d_gene: .; abundance: few; CDR3nt: TGCGCCAGCAGCTTGAGAGGTCGGACGAACACTGAAGCTTTCTTT; CDR3aa: CASSLRGRTNTEAFF
len: 13; v_gene: TRBV6-5; j_gene: TRBJ2-5; d_gene: .; abundance: .; CDR3nt: TGTGCCAGCAGGGAGGGGGGAGGAGAGACCCAGTACTTC; CDR3aa: CASREGGGETQYF
len: 13; v_gene: TRBV29-1; j_gene: TRBJ2-1; d_gene: TRBD1; abundance: once; CDR3nt: TGCAGCGCTACAGGGGCTGCATTCTACAAGCAGTTCTTC; CDR3aa: CSATGAAFYKQFF